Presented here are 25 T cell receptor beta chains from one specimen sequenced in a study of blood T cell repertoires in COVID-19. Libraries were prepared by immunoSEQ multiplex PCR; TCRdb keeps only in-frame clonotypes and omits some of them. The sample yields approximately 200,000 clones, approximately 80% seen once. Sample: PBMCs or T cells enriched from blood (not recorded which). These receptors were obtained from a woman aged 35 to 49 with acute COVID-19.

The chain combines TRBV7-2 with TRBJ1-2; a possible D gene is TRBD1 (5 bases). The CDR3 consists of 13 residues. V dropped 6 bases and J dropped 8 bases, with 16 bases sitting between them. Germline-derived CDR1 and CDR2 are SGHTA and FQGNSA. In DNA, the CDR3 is TGTGCCAGCAGACCAGTCGCGACAGTCGGCTACACCTTC. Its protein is CASRPVATVGYTF.

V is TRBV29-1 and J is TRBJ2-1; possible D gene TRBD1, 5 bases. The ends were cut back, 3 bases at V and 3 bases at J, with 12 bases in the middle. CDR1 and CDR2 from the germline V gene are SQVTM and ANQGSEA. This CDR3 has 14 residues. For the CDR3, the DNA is TGCAGCGTTGATCGAGCAGGGAACTACAATGAGCAGTTCTTC. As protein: CSVDRAGNYNEQFF.

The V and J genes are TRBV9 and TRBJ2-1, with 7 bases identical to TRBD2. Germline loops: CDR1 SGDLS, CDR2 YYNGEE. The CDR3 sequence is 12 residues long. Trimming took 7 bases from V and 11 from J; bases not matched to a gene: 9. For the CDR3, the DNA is TGTGCCAGCCGCGGGACTACCCTTAAGCAGTTCTTC. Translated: CASRGTTLKQFF.

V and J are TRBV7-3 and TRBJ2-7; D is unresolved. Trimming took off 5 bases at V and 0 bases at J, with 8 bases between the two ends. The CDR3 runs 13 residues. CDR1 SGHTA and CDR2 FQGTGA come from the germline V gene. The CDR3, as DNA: TGTGCCAGCAGCCCTACCGGCTCCTACGAGCAGTACTTC. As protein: CASSPTGSYEQYF.

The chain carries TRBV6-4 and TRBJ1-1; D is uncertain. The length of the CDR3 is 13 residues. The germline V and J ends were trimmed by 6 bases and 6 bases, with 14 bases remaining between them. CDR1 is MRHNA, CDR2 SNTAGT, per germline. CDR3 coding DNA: TGTGCCAGCAGGATGGGAGAATGGTCTGAAGCTTTCTTT. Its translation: CASRMGEWSEAFF.

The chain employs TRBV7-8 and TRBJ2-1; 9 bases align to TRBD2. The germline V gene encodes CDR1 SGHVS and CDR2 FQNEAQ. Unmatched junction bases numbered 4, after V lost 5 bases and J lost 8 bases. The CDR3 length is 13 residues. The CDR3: CASSPIAGDEQFF. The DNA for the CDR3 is TGTGCCAGCAGCCCGATAGCGGGAGATGAGCAGTTCTTC.

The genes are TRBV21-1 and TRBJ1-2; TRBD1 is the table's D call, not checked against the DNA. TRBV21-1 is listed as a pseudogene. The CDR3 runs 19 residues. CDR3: CASSKAARDNIIANYGYTF. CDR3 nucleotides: TGTGCCAGCAGCAAGGCCGCCAGGGACAACATTATTGCTAACTATGGCTACACCTTC.

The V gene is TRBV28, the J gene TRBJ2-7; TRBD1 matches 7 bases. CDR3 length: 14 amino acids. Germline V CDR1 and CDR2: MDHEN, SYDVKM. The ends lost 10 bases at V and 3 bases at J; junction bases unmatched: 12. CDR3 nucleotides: TGTGCCACCGTCAGGGACAGAGCCGGCTACGAGCAGTACTTC. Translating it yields CATVRDRAGYEQYF.

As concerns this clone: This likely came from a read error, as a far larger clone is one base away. The CDR3 DNA sequence: TGTGCCAGCAGCCAACAGGGGTACACTGAAGCTTTCTTT. It is translated as CASSQQGYTEAFF. This chain joins TRBV14 and TRBJ1-1, with a possible D match to TRBD1 (6 bases). This CDR3 contains 13 residues. Germline V gene lookup returns CDR1 SGHDN and CDR2 FVKESK. Trimming removed 2 bases from V and 3 bases from J, with 7 bases in between. The variable domain in full, completed from reference TRBV14 and TRBJ1-1, reads EAGVTQFPSHSVIEKGQTVTLRCDPISGHDNLYWYRRVMGKEIKFLLHFVKESKQDESGMPNNRFLAERTGGTYSTLKVQPAELEDSGVYFCASSQQGYTEAFFGQGTRLTVV.

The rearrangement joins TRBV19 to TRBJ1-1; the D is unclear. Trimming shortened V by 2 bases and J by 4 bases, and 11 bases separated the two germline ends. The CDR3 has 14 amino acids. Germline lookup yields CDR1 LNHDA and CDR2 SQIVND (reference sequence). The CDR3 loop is CASSISGGVTEAFF. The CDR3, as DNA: TGTGCCAGTAGTATATCCGGAGGCGTCACTGAAGCTTTCTTT.

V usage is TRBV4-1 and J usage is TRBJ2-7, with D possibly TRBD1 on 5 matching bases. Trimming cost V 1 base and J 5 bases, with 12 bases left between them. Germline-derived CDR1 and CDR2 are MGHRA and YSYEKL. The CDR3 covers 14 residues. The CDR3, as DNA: TGCGCCAGCAGCCAAGTTTTTGTAGGGGACGAGCAGTACTTC. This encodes CASSQVFVGDEQYF.

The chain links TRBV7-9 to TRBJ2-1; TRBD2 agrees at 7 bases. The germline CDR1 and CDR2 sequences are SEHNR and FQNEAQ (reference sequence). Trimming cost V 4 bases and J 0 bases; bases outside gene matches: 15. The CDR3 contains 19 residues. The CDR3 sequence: CASSSDPRTSLDSYNEQFF. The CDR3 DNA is TGTGCCAGCAGCTCGGACCCCAGGACTAGTCTGGACTCCTACAATGAGCAGTTCTTC.

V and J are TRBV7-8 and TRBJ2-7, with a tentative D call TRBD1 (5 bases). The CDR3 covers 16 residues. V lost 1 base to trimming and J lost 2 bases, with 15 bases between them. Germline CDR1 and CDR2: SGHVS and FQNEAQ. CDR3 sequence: CASSLEGHATPYEQYF. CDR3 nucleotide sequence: TGTGCCAGCAGCTTAGAGGGGCACGCGACCCCCTACGAGCAGTACTTC.

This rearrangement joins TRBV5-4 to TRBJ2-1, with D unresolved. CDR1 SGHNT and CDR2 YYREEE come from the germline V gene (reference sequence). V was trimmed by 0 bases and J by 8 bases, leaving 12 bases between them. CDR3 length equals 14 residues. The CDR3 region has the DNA TGTGCCAGCAGCTTGGAAGCCCAGGCCGATGAGCAGTTCTTC. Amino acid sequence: CASSLEAQADEQFF.

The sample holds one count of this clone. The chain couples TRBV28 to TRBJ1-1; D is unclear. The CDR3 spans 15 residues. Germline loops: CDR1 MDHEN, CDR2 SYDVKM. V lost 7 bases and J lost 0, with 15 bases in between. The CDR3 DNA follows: TGTGCCAGCAACTTCCCTCGAGGCATGAACACTGAAGCTTTCTTT. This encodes CASNFPRGMNTEAFF. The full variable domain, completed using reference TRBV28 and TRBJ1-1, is DVKVTQSSRYLVKRTGEKVFLECVQDMDHENMFWYRQDPGLGLRLIYFSYDVKMKEKGDIPEGYSVSREKKERFSLILESASTNQTSMYLCASNFPRGMNTEAFFGQGTRLTVV.

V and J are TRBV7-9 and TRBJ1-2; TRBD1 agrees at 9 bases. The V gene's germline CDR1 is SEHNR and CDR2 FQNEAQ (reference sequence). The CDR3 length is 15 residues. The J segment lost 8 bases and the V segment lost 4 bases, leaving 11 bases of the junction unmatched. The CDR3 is CASSSFPQGANGYTF. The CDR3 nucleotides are TGTGCCAGCAGCTCTTTTCCACAGGGGGCGAACGGCTACACCTTC.

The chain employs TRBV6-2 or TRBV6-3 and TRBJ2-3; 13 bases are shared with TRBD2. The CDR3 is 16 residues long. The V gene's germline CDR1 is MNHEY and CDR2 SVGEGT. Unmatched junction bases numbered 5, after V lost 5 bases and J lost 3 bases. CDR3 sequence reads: CASSRLAGGKTDTQYF. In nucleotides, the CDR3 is TGTGCCAGCAGTCGACTAGCGGGGGGTAAAACAGATACGCAGTATTTT.

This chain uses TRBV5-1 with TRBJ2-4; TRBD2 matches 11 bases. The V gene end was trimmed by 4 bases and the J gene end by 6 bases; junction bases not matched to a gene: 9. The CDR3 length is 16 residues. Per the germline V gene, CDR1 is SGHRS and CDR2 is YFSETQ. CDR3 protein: CASSETLGTSGNIQYF. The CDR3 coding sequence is TGCGCCAGCAGCGAAACCCTGGGGACTAGCGGAAACATTCAGTACTTC.

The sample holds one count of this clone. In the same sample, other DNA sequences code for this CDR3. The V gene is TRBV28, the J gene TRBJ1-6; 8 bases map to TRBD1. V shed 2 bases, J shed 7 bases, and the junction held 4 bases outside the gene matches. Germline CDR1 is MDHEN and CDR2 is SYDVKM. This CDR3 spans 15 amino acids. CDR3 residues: CASSLQGAGNSPLHF. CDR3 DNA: TGTGCCAGCAGTTTACAGGGGGCAGGGAATTCACCCCTCCACTTT.

The CDR3 coding sequence is TGTGCCAGCAGTGGGATTTCGCGGGGAGGCACAGATACGCAGTATTTT. Protein: CASSGISRGGTDTQYF. The gene calls are TRBV2 and TRBJ2-3; the D gene is possibly TRBD2 (6 bases). The germline V gene encodes CDR1 SNHLY and CDR2 FYNNEI. This CDR3 has 16 amino acids. Trimming left V 4 bases short and J 1 base short, with 15 bases between.

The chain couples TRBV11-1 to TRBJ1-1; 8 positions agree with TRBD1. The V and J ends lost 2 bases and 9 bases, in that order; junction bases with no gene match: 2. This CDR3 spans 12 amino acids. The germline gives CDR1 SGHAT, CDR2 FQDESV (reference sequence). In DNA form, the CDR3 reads TGTGCCAGCAGCTTACGGACAGGGAAAGCTTTCTTT. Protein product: CASSLRTGKAFF.

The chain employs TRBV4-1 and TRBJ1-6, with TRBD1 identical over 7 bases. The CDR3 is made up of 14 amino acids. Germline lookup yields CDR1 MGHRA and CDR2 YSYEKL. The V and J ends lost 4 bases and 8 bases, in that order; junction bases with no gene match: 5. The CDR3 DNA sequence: TGCGCCAGCAGCCCAGGACAGGCGTATTCACCCCTCCACTTT. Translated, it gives CASSPGQAYSPLHF.

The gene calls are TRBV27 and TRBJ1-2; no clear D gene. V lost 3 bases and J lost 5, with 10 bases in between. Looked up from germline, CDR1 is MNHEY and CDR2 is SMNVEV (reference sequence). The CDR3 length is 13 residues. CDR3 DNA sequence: TGTGCCAGCAGTTTTGGCAGATCTTATGGCTACACCTTC. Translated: CASSFGRSYGYTF.

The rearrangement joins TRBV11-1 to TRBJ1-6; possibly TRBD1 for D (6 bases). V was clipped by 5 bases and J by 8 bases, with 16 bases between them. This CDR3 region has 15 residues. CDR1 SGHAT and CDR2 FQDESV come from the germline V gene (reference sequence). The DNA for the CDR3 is TGTGCCAGCAGCCCCGGACAGTGGGACCATTCACCCCTCCACTTT. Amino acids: CASSPGQWDHSPLHF.

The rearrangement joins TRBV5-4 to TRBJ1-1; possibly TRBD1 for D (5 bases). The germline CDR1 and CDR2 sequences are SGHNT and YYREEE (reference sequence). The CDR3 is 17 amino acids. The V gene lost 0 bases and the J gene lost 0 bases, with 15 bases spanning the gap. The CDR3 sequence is CASSLAGGAGMNTEAFF. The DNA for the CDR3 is TGTGCCAGCAGCTTGGCCGGAGGGGCCGGTATGAACACTGAAGCTTTCTTT.